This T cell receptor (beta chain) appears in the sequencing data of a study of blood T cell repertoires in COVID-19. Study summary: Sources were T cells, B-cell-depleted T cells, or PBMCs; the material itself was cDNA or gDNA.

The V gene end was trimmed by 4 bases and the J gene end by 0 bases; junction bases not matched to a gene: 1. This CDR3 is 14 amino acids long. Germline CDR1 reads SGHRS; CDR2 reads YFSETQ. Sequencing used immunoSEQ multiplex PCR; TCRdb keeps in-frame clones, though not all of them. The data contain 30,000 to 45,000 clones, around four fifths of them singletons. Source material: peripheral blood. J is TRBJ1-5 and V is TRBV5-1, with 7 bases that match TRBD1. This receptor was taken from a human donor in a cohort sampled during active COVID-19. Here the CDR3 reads CASSEGASNQPQHF. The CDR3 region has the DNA TGCGCCAGCAGCGAGGGGGCTAGCAATCAGCCCCAGCATTTT.